A selection of T cell receptor beta chains follows, all from one sample in a study of blood T cell repertoires in COVID-19. The repertoire was sequenced with immunoSEQ multiplex PCR; TCRdb's copy has only in-frame clones and lacks some. The sample records some 200,000 clones, about 88% being singletons. Sequenced sample: peripheral blood. All receptors derive from a man in his thirties or forties with active or convalescent COVID-19. CDR3s include the opening cysteine and the closing phenylalanine or tryptophan. The order of the fields is J gene, clone size, D gene, V gene, CDR3 DNA, CDR3 protein. A D gene is named only where the DNA matches it firmly. The size entry is marked missing in some rows and otherwise reads once, few, many or a size class.

J gene: TRBJ2-3
clone size: NA
D gene: TRBD2
V gene: TRBV29-1
CDR3 DNA: TGCAGCGTTGAGCTTCGGCGGGAGTTGACAGATACGCAGTATTTT
CDR3 protein: CSVELRRELTDTQYF

J gene: TRBJ1-3
clone size: NA
D gene: TRBD1
V gene: TRBV19
CDR3 DNA: TGCCCGGGACAGGGGGCATCCGGGTCTGGAAACACCATATATTTT
CDR3 protein: CPGQGASGSGNTIYF

J gene: TRBJ2-7
clone size: once
D gene: NA
V gene: TRBV27
CDR3 DNA: TGTGCCAGCAGTTTACAGGGGGGCGAGCAGTACTTC
CDR3 protein: CASSLQGGEQYF

J gene: TRBJ1-2
clone size: NA
D gene: NA
V gene: TRBV7-9
CDR3 DNA: TGTGCCAGCAGCCCAAGAGGGCAGAACTATGGCTACACCTTC
CDR3 protein: CASSPRGQNYGYTF

J gene: TRBJ2-7
clone size: NA
D gene: NA
V gene: TRBV6-1
CDR3 DNA: TGTGCCAGCCGACAACTAGCCGGCGAGCAGTACTTC
CDR3 protein: CASRQLAGEQYF

J gene: TRBJ1-2
clone size: NA
D gene: NA
V gene: TRBV19
CDR3 DNA: TGTGCCAGTAGTATTCCCGGGTCGAGCTATGGCTACACCTTC
CDR3 protein: CASSIPGSSYGYTF

J gene: TRBJ2-7
clone size: once
D gene: NA
V gene: TRBV9
CDR3 DNA: TGTGCCAGCAGCGATCGTGCAGGGGCCTCCTACGAGCAGTACTTC
CDR3 protein: CASSDRAGASYEQYF

J gene: TRBJ2-1
clone size: NA
D gene: NA
V gene: TRBV21-1
CDR3 DNA: TGTGCCAGCAGCAAAAAGACAGGGGGGCAGGATGAGCAGTTCTTC
CDR3 protein: CASSKKTGGQDEQFF

J gene: TRBJ2-5
clone size: once
D gene: NA
V gene: TRBV18
CDR3 DNA: TGTGCCAGCTCCAGCCAAGAGACCCAGTACTTC
CDR3 protein: CASSSQETQYF

J gene: TRBJ1-3
clone size: NA
D gene: NA
V gene: TRBV28
CDR3 DNA: TGTGCCAGCAGGTTTGACATGAGCTCTGGAAACACCATATATTTT
CDR3 protein: CASRFDMSSGNTIYF